The sequence of this T cell receptor (beta chain) was determined in a study of regulatory T cells in long-lasting Graves disease. For the study at large: Persistent Graves' disease meant over 5 years of antithyroid drugs with positive TSH receptor antibodies.

Time point of the sample: persistent/refractory GD, antithyroid drugs over 5 years with positive TRAb. Preparation of the TCR library used RNA extracted from PBMCs. Comments on this clonotype: A much larger clone lies a single base off, so this may be a read error.

Both iRepertoire HTBI primers and Arm-PCR of CDR3 regions were used to build the TCR beta libraries. TCRdb re-derived calls from the multiplex PCR reads in MiXCR, one entry per CDR3 protein. The sample includes around 340,000 distinct CDR3 sequences, around a fifth of them seen just once. The CDR3 covers 17 residues. Germline CDR1 and CDR2: SNHLY and FYNNEI. Trimming took off 3 bases at V and 8 bases at J, with 25 bases between the two ends. The sample in question was peripheral blood mononuclear cells (PBMCs), obtained when the disease was refractory, from a patient treated with antithyroid drugs. This chain connects TRBV2 to TRBJ1-1, with D tentatively TRBD1 (6 bases). The TCR comes from a female donor with Graves disease. The CDR3 coding sequence is TGTGCCAGCAGTGAGGCAGCCATAAGTGCCGGGACAACAGAAGCTTTCTTT. Its protein is CASSEAAISAGTTEAFF.